Listed below are T cell receptor beta chains from one sample, sequenced in a study of molecular identifiers for immune sequencing clone quantification. TCRdb itself ran the PCR reads through MiXCR, one entry per CDR3 protein. The data show around 470,000 distinct CDR3 sequences, around 21% seen once. The sequenced sample was naive CD8+ T cells from blood, with Jurkat cell RNA spiked in. The origin of the receptors is a human donor in good health. Some libraries in this study had Jurkat cell RNA spiked in. Both conserved end residues are part of each CDR3. The D gene is left open where the match is weak. Not all rows give a size; the values are once, few, many and, for expanded clones, a class.

>TRBD1|TRBJ2-7|TRBV6-5|few|14
TGTGCCAGCGGGGGGACAGGAGGGGTAGGCGAGCAGTACTTC
CASGGTGGVGEQYF
>TRBD2|TRBJ2-5|TRBV5-5|NA|18
TGTGCCAGCAGTCCGGCGACTAGCGGGGCTCCAACCCAAGAGACCCAGTACTTC
CASSPATSGAPTQETQYF
>TRBD1|TRBJ1-1|TRBV3-1|few|18
TGTGCCAGCAGCCTCACCCGTGAGTGGGGGACAGCACGCACTGAAGCTTTCTTT
CASSLTREWGTARTEAFF
>NA|TRBJ1-5|TRBV4-1|many|16
TGCGCCAGCAGCCAAGATGGAGGCCGGAGAGATCAGCCCCAGCATTTT
CASSQDGGRRDQPQHF
>NA|TRBJ2-5|TRBV25-1|many|18
TGTGCCAGTCAAGGTGGGGAAGTAGGCCAACCTTTTCAAGAGACCCAGTACTTC
CASQGGEVGQPFQETQYF
>TRBD1|TRBJ2-5|TRBV12-3/TRBV12-4|many|15
TGTGCCAGCACCCAGGGACAGGGGCTGCAGGAGACCCAGTACTTC
CASTQGQGLQETQYF
>NA|TRBJ1-1|TRBV5-1|many|15
TGCGCCAGCAGCTTGAATAAAGGCATGAACACTGAAGCTTTCTTT
CASSLNKGMNTEAFF
>NA|TRBJ2-1|TRBV20-1|NA|14
TGCAGTGCTCTGGGGGCGAGCTCCTACAATGAGCAGTTCTTC
CSALGASSYNEQFF
>NA|TRBJ1-1|TRBV15|few|13
TGTGCCACCAGCCCCATCGGGAACACTGAAGCTTTCTTT
CATSPIGNTEAFF
>NA|TRBJ1-1|TRBV12-3/TRBV12-4|many|13
TGTGCCAGCAGTTTCGGCAGGGCGACTGAAGCTTTCTTT
CASSFGRATEAFF
>NA|TRBJ2-5|TRBV28|NA|14
TGTGCCAGCAGTTTCGGACAGCTTCAAGAGACCCAGTACTTC
CASSFGQLQETQYF
>TRBD1|TRBJ2-7|TRBV11-2|NA|14
TGTGCCAGCAGCTTCGAACAGGGGTTCAACGAGCAGTACTTC
CASSFEQGFNEQYF
>TRBD1|TRBJ2-7|TRBV28|NA|20
TGTGCCAGCAGTTTGGGCCCCCGACATGCTGTGACAGGGCTCCCCTACGAGCAGTACTTC
CASSLGPRHAVTGLPYEQYF
>NA|TRBJ2-2|TRBV9|many|12
TGTGCCAGCAGCGAAAACACCGGGGAGCTGTTTTTT
CASSENTGELFF
>TRBD2|TRBJ2-5|TRBV24-1|NA|15
TGTGCCACCAGTGAGAGCGGGGACCTCCAAGAGACCCAGTGCTTC
CATSESGDLQETQCF
>TRBD1|TRBJ1-2|TRBV13|many|13
TGTGCCACTGGGACAGGGGATAACTATGGCTACACCTTC
CATGTGDNYGYTF
>NA|TRBJ2-7|TRBV30|few|14
TGTGCCTGGAGTTCTGGCCTGAGCTCCTACGAGCAGTACTTC
CAWSSGLSSYEQYF
>TRBD2|TRBJ2-3|TRBV6-6|many|15
TGTGCCAGCGCCATCAGCGGGAAGAGCACAGATACGCAGTATTTT
CASAISGKSTDTQYF
>NA|TRBJ1-1|TRBV9|many|13
TGTGCCAGCAGCGTAGTGGGGACCACTGAAGCTTTCTTT
CASSVVGTTEAFF
>TRBD2|TRBJ2-2|TRBV30|many|14
TGTGCCTGGGTAGCGGGAACGAACACCGGGGAGCTGTTTTTT
CAWVAGTNTGELFF
>NA|TRBJ2-5|TRBV7-9|many|15
TGTGCCAGCAGCTTAGGTTCGCTAGGCCAAGAGACCCAGTACTTC
CASSLGSLGQETQYF
>TRBD2|TRBJ2-3|TRBV10-1|NA|17
TGCGCCAGCAGTGAGCCTGCTAGCGGGGGGTGCACAGATACGCAGTATTTT
CASSEPASGGCTDTQYF
>NA|TRBJ1-1|TRBV4-1|many|18
TGCGCCAGCAGCCAAGTACGAGCAGGGCTACCGAGTGGCCCTGAAGCTTTCTTT
CASSQVRAGLPSGPEAFF
>NA|TRBJ1-4|TRBV7-9|many|12
TGTGCCAGCTGCCGAGGGGATGAAAAACTGTTTTTT
CASCRGDEKLFF